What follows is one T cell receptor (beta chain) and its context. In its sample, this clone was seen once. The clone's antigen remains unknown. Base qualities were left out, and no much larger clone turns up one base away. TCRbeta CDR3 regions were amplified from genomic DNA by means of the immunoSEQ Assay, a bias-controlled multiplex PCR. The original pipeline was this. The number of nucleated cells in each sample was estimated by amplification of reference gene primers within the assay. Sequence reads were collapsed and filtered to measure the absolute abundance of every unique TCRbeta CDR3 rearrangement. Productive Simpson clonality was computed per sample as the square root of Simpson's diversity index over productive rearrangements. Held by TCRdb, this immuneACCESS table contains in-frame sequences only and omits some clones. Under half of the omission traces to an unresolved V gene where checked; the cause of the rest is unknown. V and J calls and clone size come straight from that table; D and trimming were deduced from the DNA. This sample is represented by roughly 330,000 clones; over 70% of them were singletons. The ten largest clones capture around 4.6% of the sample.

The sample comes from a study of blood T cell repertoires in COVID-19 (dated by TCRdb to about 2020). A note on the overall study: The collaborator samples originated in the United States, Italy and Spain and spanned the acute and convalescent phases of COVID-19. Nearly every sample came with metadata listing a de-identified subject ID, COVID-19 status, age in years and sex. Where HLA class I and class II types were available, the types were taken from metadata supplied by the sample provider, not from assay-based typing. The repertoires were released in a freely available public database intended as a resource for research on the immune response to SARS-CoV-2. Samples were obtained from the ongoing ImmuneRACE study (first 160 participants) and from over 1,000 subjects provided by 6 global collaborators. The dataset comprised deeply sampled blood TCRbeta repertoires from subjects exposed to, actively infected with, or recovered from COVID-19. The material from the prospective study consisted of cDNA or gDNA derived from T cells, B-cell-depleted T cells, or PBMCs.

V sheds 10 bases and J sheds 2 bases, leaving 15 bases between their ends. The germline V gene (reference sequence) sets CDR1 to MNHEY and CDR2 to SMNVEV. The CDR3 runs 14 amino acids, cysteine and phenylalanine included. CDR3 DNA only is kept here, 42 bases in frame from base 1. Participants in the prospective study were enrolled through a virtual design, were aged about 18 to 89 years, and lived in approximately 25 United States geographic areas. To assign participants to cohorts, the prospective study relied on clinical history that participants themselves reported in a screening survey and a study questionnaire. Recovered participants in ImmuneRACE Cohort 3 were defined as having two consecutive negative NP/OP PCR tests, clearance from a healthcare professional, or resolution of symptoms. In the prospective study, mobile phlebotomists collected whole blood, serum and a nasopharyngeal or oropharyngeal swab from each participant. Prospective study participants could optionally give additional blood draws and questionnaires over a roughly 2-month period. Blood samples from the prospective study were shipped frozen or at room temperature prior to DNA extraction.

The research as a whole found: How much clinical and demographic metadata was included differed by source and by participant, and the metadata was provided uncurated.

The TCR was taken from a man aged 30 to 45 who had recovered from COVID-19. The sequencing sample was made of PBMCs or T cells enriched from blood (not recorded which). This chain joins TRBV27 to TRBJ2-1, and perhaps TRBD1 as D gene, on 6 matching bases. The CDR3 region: CATTSGVTYNEQFF. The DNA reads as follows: TGTGCCACCACGTCAGGGGTGACCTACAATGAGCAGTTCTTC.